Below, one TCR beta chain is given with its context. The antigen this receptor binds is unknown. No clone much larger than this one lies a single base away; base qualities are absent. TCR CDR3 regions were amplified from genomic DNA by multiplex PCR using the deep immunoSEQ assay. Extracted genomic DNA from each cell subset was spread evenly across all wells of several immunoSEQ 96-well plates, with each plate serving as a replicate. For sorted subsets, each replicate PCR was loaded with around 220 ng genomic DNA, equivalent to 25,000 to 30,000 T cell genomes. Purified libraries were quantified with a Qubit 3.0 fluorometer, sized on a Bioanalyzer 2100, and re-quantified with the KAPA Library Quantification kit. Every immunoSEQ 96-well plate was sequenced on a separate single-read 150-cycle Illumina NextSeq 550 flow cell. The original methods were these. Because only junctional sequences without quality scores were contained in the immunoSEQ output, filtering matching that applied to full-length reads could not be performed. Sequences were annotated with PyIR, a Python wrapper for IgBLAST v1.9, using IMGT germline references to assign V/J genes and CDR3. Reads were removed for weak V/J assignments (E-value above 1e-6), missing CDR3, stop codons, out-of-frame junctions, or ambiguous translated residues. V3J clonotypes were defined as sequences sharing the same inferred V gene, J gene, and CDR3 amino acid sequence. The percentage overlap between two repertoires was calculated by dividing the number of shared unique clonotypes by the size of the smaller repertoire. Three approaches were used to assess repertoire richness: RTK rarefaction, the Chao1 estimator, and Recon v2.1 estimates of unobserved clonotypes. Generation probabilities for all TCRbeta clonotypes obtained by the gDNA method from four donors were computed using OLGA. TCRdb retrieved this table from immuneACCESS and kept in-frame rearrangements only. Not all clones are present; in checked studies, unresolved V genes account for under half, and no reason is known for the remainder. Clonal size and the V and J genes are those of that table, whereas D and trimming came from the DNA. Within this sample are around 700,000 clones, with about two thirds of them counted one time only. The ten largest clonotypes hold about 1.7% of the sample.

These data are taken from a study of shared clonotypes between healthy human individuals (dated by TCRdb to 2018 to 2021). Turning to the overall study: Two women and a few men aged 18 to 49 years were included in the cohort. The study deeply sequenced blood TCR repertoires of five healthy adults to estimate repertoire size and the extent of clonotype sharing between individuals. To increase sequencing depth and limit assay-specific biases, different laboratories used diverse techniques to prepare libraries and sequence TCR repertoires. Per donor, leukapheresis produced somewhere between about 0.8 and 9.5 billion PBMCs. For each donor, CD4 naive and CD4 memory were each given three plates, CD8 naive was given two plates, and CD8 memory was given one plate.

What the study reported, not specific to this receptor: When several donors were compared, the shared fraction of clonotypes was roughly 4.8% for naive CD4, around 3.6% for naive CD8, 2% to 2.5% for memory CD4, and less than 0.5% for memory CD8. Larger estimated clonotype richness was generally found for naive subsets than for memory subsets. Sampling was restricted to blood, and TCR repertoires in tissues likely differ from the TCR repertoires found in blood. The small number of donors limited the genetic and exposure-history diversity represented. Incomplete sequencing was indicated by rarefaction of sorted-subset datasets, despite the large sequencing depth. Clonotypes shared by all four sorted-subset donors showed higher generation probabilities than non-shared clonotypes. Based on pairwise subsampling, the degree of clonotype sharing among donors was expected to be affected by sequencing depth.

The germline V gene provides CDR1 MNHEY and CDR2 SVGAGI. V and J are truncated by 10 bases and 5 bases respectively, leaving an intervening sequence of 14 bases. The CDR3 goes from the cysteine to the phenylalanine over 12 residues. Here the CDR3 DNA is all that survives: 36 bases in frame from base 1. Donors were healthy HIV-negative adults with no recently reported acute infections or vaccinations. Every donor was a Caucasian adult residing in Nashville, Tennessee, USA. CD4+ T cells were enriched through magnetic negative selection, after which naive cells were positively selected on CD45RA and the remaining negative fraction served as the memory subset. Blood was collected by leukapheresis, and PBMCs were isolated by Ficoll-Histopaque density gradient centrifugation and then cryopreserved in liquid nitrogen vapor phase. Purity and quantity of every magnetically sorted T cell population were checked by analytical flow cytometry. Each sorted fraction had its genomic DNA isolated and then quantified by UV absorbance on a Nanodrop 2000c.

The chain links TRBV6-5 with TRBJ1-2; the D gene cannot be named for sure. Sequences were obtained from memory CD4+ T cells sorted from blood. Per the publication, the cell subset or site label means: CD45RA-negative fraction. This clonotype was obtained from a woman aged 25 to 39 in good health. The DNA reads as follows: TGTGCCACCTCCCAGTACCGTTATGGCTACACCTTC. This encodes CATSQYRYGYTF.